This T cell receptor beta chain was identified during a study of cytomegalovirus exposure and HLA in healthy donors. Study information: Counted in an early data release were about 85 million unique TCRs from HLA-typed donors.

Germline V gene sequence: CDR1 SQVTM, CDR2 ANQGSEA. V was shortened by 7 bases and J by 2 bases, with 20 bases between the two germline ends. The CDR3 has 15 amino acids. Researchers ran the PCR with 60 Vbeta and 13 Jbeta primers. Sequencing was performed with immunoSEQ multiplex PCR; in TCRdb, only in-frame clones are kept and a portion is missing. In the table there are about 94,000 clones, roughly three fifths of which are singletons. Remarks on this clone: Antigen specificity is unknown.

Whole-study findings and limits: Three chains tied to CMV proved CMV antigen-specific in vitro. Some TCR beta chains (over 150 of them) were listed as cytomegalovirus-associated. A previous analysis found most TCR beta V segments productive roughly 87% or roughly 30% of the time.

This clonotype was obtained from a man between 25 and 39 years old in good health and CMV-seronegative. This rearrangement joins TRBV29-1 to TRBJ2-5, with D maybe TRBD1 (7 bases). Source material: PBMCs. DNA for the CDR3: TGCAGCGCCGCGGCGGTGCGGGACAGACAAGAGACCCAGTACTTC. It is translated as CSAAAVRDRQETQYF. Based on the CDR3 plus reference TRBV29-1 and TRBJ2-5, the full variable domain is SAVISQKPSRDICQRGTSLTIQCQVDSQVTMMFWYRQQPGQSLTLIATANQGSEATYESGFVIDKFPISRPNLTFSTLTVSNMSPEDSSIYLCSAAAVRDRQETQYFGPGTRLLVL.